This T cell receptor (beta chain) was captured in a study of T cell repertoires in cytomegalovirus infection. On the study more broadly: In the study, CMV epitopes included recently identified HLA-C-restricted and well-studied HLA-B-restricted ones. A matching HLA type, together with CMV infection, was signaled by public TCR beta signatures.

J lost 8 bases, V lost 5 bases, and 5 bases had no gene match. The CDR3 has 15 amino acids. Germline V gene lookup returns CDR1 SGHTA and CDR2 FQGNSA. Study observations and caveats: Carriers of CMV plus the relevant HLA were identified by cumulative public TCR beta family frequency. The ex vivo response was dominated by HLA-C-restricted CMV-specific TCR beta clonotypes.

Using its own MiXCR run on the reads, TCRdb lists one record per CDR3 protein. The data contain fewer than 850,000 distinct CDR3 sequences, 25% to 35% of them singletons. This clonotype was counted many times. As yet, its antigen is unknown. This clonotype originated in a human donor in good health (CMV status not recorded). Some clones in this sample may be carry-over from other donors' samples. Sequencing used cultured CD8+ T cells from PBMCs, obtained from culture after CMV antigen stimulation. The chain links TRBV7-2 to TRBJ1-6, with 11 nucleotides matching TRBD1. The CDR3 bases are TGTGCCAGCAGCCCACGGGACAGGGGGGATTCACCCCTCCACTTT. It codes for CASSPRDRGDSPLHF. Filled out from reference TRBV7-2 and TRBJ1-6, the complete variable domain reads GAGVSQSPSNKVTEKGKDVELRCDPISGHTALYWYRQSLGQGLEFLIYFQGNSAPDKSGLPSDRFSAERTGGSVSTLTIQRTQQEDSAVYLCASSPRDRGDSPLHFGNGTRLTVT.